The count of the clone carrying this T cell receptor (beta chain) is one. The sample belongs to a study of blood T cell repertoires in COVID-19. For the study at large: Whether acute or convalescent, the COVID-19 samples came from the United States, Italy and Spain. From T cells, B-cell-depleted T cells, or PBMCs came the material, which was cDNA or gDNA.

How the authors handled the data: Amplified reference gene primers provided the basis for estimating nucleated cell counts. Measured with immunoSEQ multiplex PCR; TCRdb has only the in-frame clones, and not every one. V and J calls and clone size are those listed in that table; D and trimming were worked out from the DNA. The data show 200,000 to 250,000 clones, approximately 80% seen once. The V segment lost 2 bases and the J segment 2 bases; nucleotides outside the gene matches: 2. Germline values: CDR1 MGHRA, CDR2 YSYEKL. The CDR3 spans 15 residues. Sequencing was carried out using peripheral blood. The sequence was obtained from an older woman who had recovered from COVID-19. The gene calls are TRBV4-1 and TRBJ1-2; 10 positions agree with TRBD1. CDR3 protein: CASSQPTGGNYGYTF. CDR3 DNA sequence: TGCGCCAGCAGCCAACCGACAGGGGGCAACTATGGCTACACCTTC.